Below, 26 T cell receptor beta chains from the same sample are listed, as sequenced in a study of T-cell reconstitution after alpha-beta-depleted transplantation in children. The TCRbeta library incorporated unique molecular identifiers. TCRdb re-derived calls from the PCR reads in MiXCR, one entry per CDR3 protein. The sample holds about 340,000 distinct CDR3 sequences, around a tenth seen once. The sample was PBMCs from the stem cell graft donor, taken from the stem cell graft. These receptors came from a human donor who donated a stem cell graft to a child with acute lymphoblastic leukemia.

The chain couples TRBV19 to TRBJ2-1, with 13 bases matching TRBD2. Trimming cost V 7 bases and J 10 bases; bases outside gene matches: 7. Germline V gene data show CDR1 as LNHDA and CDR2 as SQIVND (reference sequence). The CDR3 sequence is 14 residues long. The CDR3, as DNA: TGTGCCAGTATTGGGACTAGCGGGACAGGGGAGCAGTTCTTC. Translating it yields CASIGTSGTGEQFF.

This clonotype was recorded a few times. The chain has TRBV28 and TRBJ2-7; 11 positions agree with TRBD2. CDR3 length: 19 amino acids. The germline V gene has CDR1 MDHEN and CDR2 SYDVKM. The ends lost 1 base at V and 2 bases at J; junction bases unmatched: 13. CDR3 sequence: CASSLFLGLAGGGTYEQYF. The CDR3 nucleotides are TGTGCCAGCAGTTTATTTCTCGGGCTAGCGGGAGGTGGCACCTACGAGCAGTACTTC.

The V call is TRBV20-1, the J call TRBJ2-6; 10 positions agree with TRBD1. Trimming removed 3 bases from V and 3 bases from J; junction bases left unmatched: 14. CDR3 length: 19 amino acids. From germline, CDR1 is DFQATT and CDR2 SNEGSKA (reference sequence). The CDR3 bases are TGCAGTGCTAGCCCCCCCCGACAGGGGGCTTTTGGTGGGGCCAACGTCCTGACTTTC. It is translated as CSASPPRQGAFGGANVLTF.

This clonotype was seen a handful of times. The chain links TRBV20-1 to TRBJ2-5, with 11 bases matching TRBD1. Per the germline V gene, CDR1 is DFQATT and CDR2 is SNEGSKA (reference sequence). The CDR3 covers 18 residues. Trimming took 2 bases from V and 0 from J; bases not matched to a gene: 11. CDR3 DNA sequence: TGCAGTGCTAGACAGGGACAGGGGGACGCCCCTTACCAAGAGACCCAGTACTTC. Translating it yields CSARQGQGDAPYQETQYF.

The rearrangement uses TRBV4-1 and TRBJ2-1; D is perhaps TRBD1 (5 bases). V was trimmed by 1 base and J by 9 bases, leaving 16 bases between them. Germline CDR1 and CDR2: MGHRA and YSYEKL. The CDR3 extends over 15 amino acids. CDR3 residues: CASSQAASRRGEQFF. CDR3 sequence (DNA): TGCGCCAGCAGCCAAGCGGCTAGTCGAAGGGGTGAGCAGTTCTTC.

This clonotype occurred once. V gene TRBV7-9 combines with J gene TRBJ2-4; perhaps TRBD1 as D (6 bases). The CDR3 totals 14 residues. Germline V CDR1 and CDR2: SEHNR, FQNEAQ (reference sequence). V was shortened by 4 bases and J by 5 bases, with 12 bases between the two germline ends. The CDR3 reads CASSSPDRENIQYF. The CDR3 coding sequence is TGTGCCAGCAGCTCCCCGGACAGAGAAAACATTCAGTACTTC.

This clonotype has a handful of counts. The gene calls are TRBV11-2 and TRBJ1-5; 9 nucleotides match TRBD1. The CDR3 is 17 amino acids. The V and J ends lost 0 bases and 6 bases, in that order; junction bases with no gene match: 9. Germline V gene sequence: CDR1 SGHAT, CDR2 FQNNGV. The CDR3 DNA follows: TGTGCCAGCAGCTTAGACGGACAGGGGCAGAGGGGTCAGCCCCAGCATTTT. Residues: CASSLDGQGQRGQPQHF. The whole variable domain, filled in from reference TRBV11-2 and TRBJ1-5, reads EAGVAQSPRYKIIEKRQSVAFWCNPISGHATLYWYQQILGQGPKLLIQFQNNGVVDDSQLPKDRFSAERLKGVDSTLKIQPAKLEDSAVYLCASSLDGQGQRGQPQHFGDGTRLSIL.

The table lists this clonotype with a few counts. The rearrangement links TRBV27 to TRBJ2-1; possibly TRBD2 for D (5 bases). Trimming took 4 bases from V and 9 from J, leaving 16 bases between them. Per germline, CDR1 MNHEY and CDR2 SMNVEV (reference sequence). The CDR3 has 14 amino acids. The CDR3 here is CASSYRRREAEQFF. The CDR3 DNA reads as TGTGCCAGCAGTTACAGACGCCGGGAAGCTGAGCAGTTCTTC.

CDR3 amino acids: CSARDPYRGSEQFF. CDR3 nucleotide sequence: TGCAGTGCTAGAGATCCCTACAGGGGAAGTGAGCAGTTCTTC. The chain carries TRBV20-1 and TRBJ2-1; 7 bases align to TRBD1. CDR3 length equals 14 residues. Germline CDR1 DFQATT, CDR2 SNEGSKA (reference sequence). The V segment lost 0 bases and the J segment 9 bases; nucleotides outside the gene matches: 8.

In its sample, this clonotype was seen a few times. The gene calls are TRBV5-6 and TRBJ2-5; D gene uncertain. Per germline, CDR1 SGHDT and CDR2 YYEEEE. V lost 2 bases and J lost 7, with 15 bases in between. The CDR3 totals 14 residues. The CDR3 coding sequence is TGTGCCAGCAGCTTCGGACGCGGCGGATGGACCCAGTACTTC. This gives the protein CASSFGRGGWTQYF.

This clonotype occurred a few times. The chain employs TRBV2 and TRBJ2-1, with 9 bases lining up with TRBD2. The CDR3 is made up of 16 amino acids. V lost 4 bases to trimming and J lost 2 bases; unmatched junction nucleotides: 6. Germline loops: CDR1 SNHLY, CDR2 FYNNEI. This CDR3 is CASSVVAGETYNEQFF. Here the CDR3 DNA reads TGTGCCAGCAGTGTTGTAGCGGGAGAGACCTACAATGAGCAGTTCTTC.

In its sample, this clonotype was seen many times. The rearrangement uses TRBV9 and TRBJ2-1; 12 bases map to TRBD2. Per the germline V gene, CDR1 is SGDLS and CDR2 is YYNGEE. J gave up 8 bases and V 4 bases, and 7 bases lay outside the gene matches. This CDR3 has 15 amino acids. CDR3 in amino acids: CASSLRTSGIYEQFF. CDR3 coding DNA: TGTGCCAGCAGCTTGCGGACTAGCGGGATATATGAGCAGTTCTTC.

The rearrangement joins TRBV20-1 to TRBJ1-4; D might be TRBD1 (5 bases). CDR3 length: 14 amino acids. V was pared by 4 bases and J by 6 bases, with 15 bases between. The germline V gene encodes CDR1 DFQATT and CDR2 SNEGSKA (reference sequence). The CDR3 region is CSATPGWRDEKLFF. CDR3 in DNA: TGCAGTGCTACTCCAGGGTGGAGGGATGAAAAACTGTTTTTT.

In its sample, this clonotype was seen a few times. This rearrangement joins TRBV12-3 or TRBV12-4 to TRBJ2-2, with D possibly being TRBD1 (6 bases). V lost 3 bases and J 5 bases, leaving 19 bases between the germline ends. The CDR3 is 17 residues long. CDR3 DNA sequence: TGTGCCAGCAGTTTCGTCCTTTGGGGGCGCAAAACCGGGGAGCTGTTTTTT. Translated, it gives CASSFVLWGRKTGELFF.

This clonotype was seen only once. One end of the junction is discordant with germline, which a read error may explain. The rearrangement links TRBV2 to TRBJ2-3; 14 bases line up with TRBD2. CDR1 is SNHLY, CDR2 FYNNEI, per germline. The CDR3 totals 18 residues. The chain's CDR3 is CARSFRLAGGLPADTQYF. The CDR3 DNA follows: TGTGCCCGCAGTTTCCGACTAGCGGGAGGGCTTCCAGCAGATACGCAGTATTTT.

This sequence joins TRBV15 and TRBJ2-1, with D unresolved. The V gene lost 1 base and the J gene lost 14 bases, with 15 bases spanning the gap. The CDR3 spans 13 residues. From germline, CDR1 is LNHNV and CDR2 YYDKDF (reference sequence). The CDR3 DNA follows: TGTGCCACCAGCAGAGTTCCGCTGGAAACTAAGTTCTTC. It specifies CATSRVPLETKFF.

The chain links TRBV6-5 to TRBJ1-5; TRBD1 matches at 7 bases. The CDR3 contains 15 residues. The ends lost 6 bases at V and 1 base at J; junction bases unmatched: 6. The germline V gene has CDR1 MNHEY and CDR2 SVGAGI. The CDR3 protein is CASSSDRESNQPQHF. In nucleotides, the CDR3 is TGTGCCAGCAGCTCTGACAGGGAGAGCAATCAGCCCCAGCATTTT.

The J gene is TRBJ2-7, the V gene TRBV3-1; D is possibly TRBD1 (5 bases). The CDR3 runs 16 residues. Deletions cut 3 bases from V and 2 bases from J, with 17 bases between. The germline CDR1 and CDR2 sequences are LGHDT and YNNKEL (reference sequence). In DNA, the CDR3 is TGTGCCAGCAGCCATTCTACAGCAGGGCGCGCCTACGAGCAGTACTTC. This translates into CASSHSTAGRAYEQYF.

The sample holds a few counts of this clonotype. The rearrangement joins TRBV29-1 to TRBJ2-3, with D perhaps matching TRBD2 (5 bases). The CDR3 has 15 residues. The V and J ends lost 2 bases and 0 bases respectively, with 12 bases between them. Germline lookup yields CDR1 SQVTM and CDR2 ANQGSEA. This chain's CDR3 is CSVEPAVISTDTQYF. DNA of the CDR3: TGCAGCGTTGAACCAGCGGTGATTAGCACAGATACGCAGTATTTT.

This clonotype was seen a few times. V and J are TRBV29-1 and TRBJ2-5; 8 bases line up with TRBD1. The V and J ends lost 5 bases and 5 bases, in that order; junction bases with no gene match: 4. Germline V lookup: CDR1 SQVTM, CDR2 ANQGSEA. The CDR3 has 12 residues. CDR3 sequence reads: CSVRTGWETQYF. CDR3 bases: TGCAGCGTTCGGACAGGGTGGGAGACCCAGTACTTC.

The rearrangement links TRBV20-1 to TRBJ1-1; a possible D gene is TRBD1 (6 bases). The CDR3 is made up of 15 amino acids. The germline gives CDR1 DFQATT, CDR2 SNEGSKA (reference sequence). Between the trimmed V and J ends, which lost 4 bases and 0 bases, there was a span of 15 bases. The CDR3 bases are TGCAGTGCTATGGGGGAGGGGACATTGAACACTGAAGCTTTCTTT. Its translation is CSAMGEGTLNTEAFF.

V and J are TRBV5-5 and TRBJ2-3; D might be TRBD1 (6 bases). The CDR3 runs 16 residues. The V and J ends lost 0 bases and 1 base respectively, with 12 bases between them. Per germline, CDR1 SGHKS and CDR2 YYEKEE (reference sequence). CDR3 residues: CASSLVFSGGTDTQYF. In nucleotides, the CDR3 is TGTGCCAGCAGCTTGGTTTTCTCAGGGGGCACAGATACGCAGTATTTT.

This clonotype showed up just a few times. The V gene is TRBV19, the J gene TRBJ1-5; D remains ambiguous. CDR1 and CDR2 from the germline V gene are LNHDA and SQIVND (reference sequence). The ends were cut back, 0 bases at V and 0 bases at J, with 9 bases in the middle. This CDR3 contains 16 residues. The CDR3 reads CASSIEWKGSNQPQHF. The CDR3 DNA reads TGTGCCAGTAGTATAGAGTGGAAGGGTAGCAATCAGCCCCAGCATTTT.

The chain joins TRBV6-5 to TRBJ2-3, with D possibly TRBD2 on 5 matching bases. This CDR3 contains 18 residues. V lost 2 bases and J lost 1, with 19 bases in between. Germline CDR1 reads MNHEY; CDR2 reads SVGAGI. CDR3 nucleotides: TGTGCCAGCAGTTACCTCCAAGGCCGGGGTTTCTGCACAGATACGCAGTATTTT. Translation: CASSYLQGRGFCTDTQYF.

This rearrangement joins TRBV12-3 or TRBV12-4 to TRBJ2-3; tentatively, D is TRBD2 (6 bases). Deletions cut 8 bases from V and 4 bases from J, with 13 bases between. The CDR3 runs 13 residues. CDR3 loop: CASVAGGPDTQYF. CDR3 bases: TGTGCCAGCGTCGCCGGGGGTCCAGATACGCAGTATTTT.

This clonotype was found a few times. This sequence joins TRBV30 and TRBJ1-5; 8 bases line up with TRBD1. CDR3 length: 13 amino acids. Germline V gene sequence: CDR1 GTSNPN, CDR2 SVGIG (reference sequence). Trimming took 5 bases from V and 2 from J; bases not matched to a gene: 2. In DNA form, the CDR3 reads TGTGCCTGGGACAGGGGAGGCAATCAGCCCCAGCATTTT. As protein: CAWDRGGNQPQHF.